These 18 T cell receptor beta chains originate from one sample sequenced in a study of blood T cell repertoires in COVID-19. TCRdb's table, derived via immunoSEQ multiplex PCR, lists solely in-frame clones and lacks some. The sample has approximately 250,000 clones, about 91% seen once. Source material: PBMCs or T cells enriched from blood (not recorded which). The receptors here all came from a man aged 35-49 years who had been exposed to COVID-19.

The gene calls are TRBV30 and TRBJ1-6, with D perhaps TRBD1 (6 bases). From germline, CDR1 is GTSNPN and CDR2 SVGIG (reference sequence). The CDR3 loop spans 14 amino acids. Trimming shortened V by 3 bases and J by 10 bases, and 16 bases separated the two germline ends. CDR3: CAWRLQGATSPLHF. CDR3 sequence (DNA): TGTGCCTGGAGATTACAGGGAGCAACCTCACCCCTCCACTTT.

The genes are TRBV28 and TRBJ1-5; 10 bases align to TRBD1. The CDR3 length is 15 residues. Germline lookup yields CDR1 MDHEN and CDR2 SYDVKM. With V trimmed by 6 bases and J by 6 bases, 8 bases remained unmatched. The CDR3 DNA reads TGTGCCAGCAGAAGACAGGGGGCATCCGCTCAGCCCCAGCATTTT. Translation: CASRRQGASAQPQHF. Full variable domain (rest looked up from reference TRBV28 and TRBJ1-5): DVKVTQSSRYLVKRTGEKVFLECVQDMDHENMFWYRQDPGLGLRLIYFSYDVKMKEKGDIPEGYSVSREKKERFSLILESASTNQTSMYLCASRRQGASAQPQHFGDGTRLSIL.

The genes are TRBV25-1 and TRBJ2-7; D might be TRBD2 (5 bases). There are 14 residues in the CDR3. Germline lookup yields CDR1 MGHDK and CDR2 SYGVNS. V lost 2 bases and J 3 bases, leaving 11 bases between the germline ends. CDR3 residues: CASSEHGSIYEQYF. The CDR3 DNA follows: TGTGCCAGCAGTGAACATGGGAGTATCTACGAGCAGTACTTC.

The chain couples TRBV19 to TRBJ1-5; D might be TRBD1 (6 bases). This CDR3 is built from 15 residues. Trimming took off 3 bases at V and 6 bases at J, with 15 bases between the two ends. Germline V gene lookup returns CDR1 LNHDA and CDR2 SQIVND (reference sequence). CDR3 protein: CASSIWGPAAQPQHF. CDR3 nucleotides: TGTGCCAGTAGTATTTGGGGGCCCGCGGCTCAGCCCCAGCATTTT.

The gene calls are TRBV7-3 and TRBJ1-1, with 9 positions matching TRBD1. Germline CDR1 SGHTA, CDR2 FQGTGA. Losses at the gene ends were 1 base for V and 8 bases for J; bases not matched to a gene: 11. CDR3 length: 16 residues. The CDR3 DNA reads TGTGCCAGCAGCTTAAGAGTGCGGGGACAGGGATCGGAAGCTTTCTTT. Amino acids: CASSLRVRGQGSEAFF.

This clone has a single count. The V gene is TRBV29-1, the J gene TRBJ2-7; TRBD1 aligns across 8 bases. With V trimmed by 6 bases and J by 5 bases, 9 bases remained unmatched. The V gene's germline CDR1 is SQVTM and CDR2 ANQGSEA. The CDR3 loop spans 13 amino acids. The CDR3 nucleotides read TGCAGCGTATCCGGGACAGGTTTGGACGAGCAGTACTTC. This codes for CSVSGTGLDEQYF.

In this sample, this clone turned up a few times. The chain is built from TRBV12-5 and TRBJ2-2, with D perhaps matching TRBD2 (6 bases). V lost 2 bases and J 4 bases, leaving 11 bases between the germline ends. CDR1 and CDR2 from the germline V gene are LGHNT and FRNRAP. The length of the CDR3 is 15 residues. The CDR3 sequence: CASGLRLVPTGELFF. In DNA, the CDR3 is TGTGCTAGTGGTTTGAGACTAGTCCCCACCGGGGAGCTGTTTTTT. The whole variable domain, filled in from reference TRBV12-5 and TRBJ2-2, reads DARVTQTPRHKVTEMGQEVTMRCQPILGHNTVFWYRQTMMQGLELLAYFRNRAPLDDSGMPKDRFSAEMPDATLATLKIQPSEPRDSAVYFCASGLRLVPTGELFFGEGSRLTVL.

J is TRBJ1-4 and V is TRBV6-5; 8 bases fit TRBD1. The V segment lost 6 bases and the J segment 5 bases; nucleotides outside the gene matches: 8. This CDR3 is 15 amino acids long. Germline-derived CDR1 and CDR2 are MNHEY and SVGAGI. CDR3 coding DNA: TGTGCCAGCAGGGCAACGGACAGGGAAAATGAAAAACTGTTTTTT. Translation: CASRATDRENEKLFF.

The chain joins TRBV11-2 to TRBJ2-1; 10 positions match TRBD2. Losses at the gene ends were 4 bases for V and 8 bases for J; bases not matched to a gene: 5. The CDR3 is made up of 14 amino acids. The germline V gene has CDR1 SGHAT and CDR2 FQNNGV. DNA of the CDR3: TGTGCCAGCAGCTCGGGACTAGCGAGATATGAGCAGTTCTTC. Translation gives CASSSGLARYEQFF.

The gene calls are TRBV19 and TRBJ2-3; possibly TRBD1 for D (6 bases). The germline gives CDR1 LNHDA, CDR2 SQIVND (reference sequence). This CDR3 is 14 amino acids long. Trimming removed 8 bases at V and 2 bases at J, with 14 bases between. CDR3 region: CASFQQGTTDTQYF. The CDR3 DNA sequence: TGTGCCAGTTTCCAACAGGGTACCACAGATACGCAGTATTTT. The variable domain in full, with the rest retrieved from reference TRBV19 and TRBJ2-3, is DGGITQSPKYLFRKEGQNVTLSCEQNLNHDAMYWYRQDPGQGLRLIYYSQIVNDFQKGDIAEGYSVSREKKESFPLTVTSAQKNPTAFYLCASFQQGTTDTQYFGPGTRLTVL.

This clone was recorded a few times. The chain has TRBV6-1 and TRBJ1-3, with TRBD1 as a possible D gene (5 bases). CDR3 length: 16 residues. The germline CDR1 and CDR2 sequences are MNHNS and SASEGT. V was shortened by 2 bases and J by 3 bases, with 14 bases between the two germline ends. The CDR3 loop is CASSEKGPAGGNTIYF. The DNA for the CDR3 is TGTGCCAGCAGTGAAAAGGGGCCAGCTGGTGGAAACACCATATATTTT.

The rearrangement links TRBV11-2 to TRBJ2-3, with a possible D match to TRBD2 (6 bases). CDR3 length: 18 residues. Trimming stripped 3 bases from V and 1 base from J, with 20 bases between. The germline CDR1 and CDR2 sequences are SGHAT and FQNNGV. The CDR3 reads CASSLTRRVGQGTDTQYF. The CDR3 DNA reads TGTGCCAGCAGCTTGACACGGAGGGTAGGGCAGGGCACAGATACGCAGTATTTT. The entire variable domain, with the rest obtained from reference TRBV11-2 and TRBJ2-3, is as follows: EAGVAQSPRYKIIEKRQSVAFWCNPISGHATLYWYQQILGQGPKLLIQFQNNGVVDDSQLPKDRFSAERLKGVDSTLKIQPAKLEDSAVYLCASSLTRRVGQGTDTQYFGPGTRLTVL.

This rearrangement joins TRBV24-1 to TRBJ2-3; maybe TRBD2 (5 bases). V dropped 5 bases and J dropped 4 bases, with 12 bases sitting between them. This CDR3 is 14 amino acids long. Germline CDR1 is KGHDR and CDR2 is SFDVKD. The CDR3, as DNA: TGTGCCACCAGTGCCCCGCGAGGGTCAGATACGCAGTATTTT. This sequence encodes CATSAPRGSDTQYF.

This clone has only one observation. The CDR3 nucleotides read TGTGCCAGTAGACTACAGGGTGGGAACACTGAAGCTTTCTTT. This encodes CASRLQGGNTEAFF. The chain is built from TRBV7-9 and TRBJ1-1; tentatively, D is TRBD1 (6 bases). Between the trimmed V and J ends, which lost 9 bases and 1 base, there was a span of 15 bases. The germline CDR1 and CDR2 sequences are SEHNR and FQNEAQ (reference sequence). The CDR3 sequence is 14 residues long.

J is TRBJ2-1 and V is TRBV27, with TRBD2 identical over 7 bases. The CDR3 runs 15 residues. V gave up 3 bases and J gave up 4 bases; unmatched junction bases: 6. Germline V gene data show CDR1 as MNHEY and CDR2 as SMNVEV (reference sequence). DNA for the CDR3: TGTGCCAGCAGTTTTGGTGGGGGGGGGTACAATGAGCAGTTCTTC. This encodes CASSFGGGGYNEQFF.

The J gene is TRBJ1-5, the V gene TRBV28; D might be TRBD1 (5 bases). The V and J ends lost 8 bases and 6 bases respectively, with 8 bases between them. CDR1 MDHEN and CDR2 SYDVKM come from the germline V gene. This CDR3 region has 11 residues. Written as DNA, the CDR3 is TGTGCCAGCGCCCAGGGTCAGCCCCAGCATTTT. It translates to CASAQGQPQHF.

The chain carries TRBV9 and TRBJ1-1; D might be TRBD1 (5 bases). Per the germline V gene, CDR1 is SGDLS and CDR2 is YYNGEE. Trimming shortened V by 1 base and J by 0 bases, and 10 bases separated the two germline ends. This CDR3 is built from 15 residues. The CDR3 here is CASSVSAGMNTEAFF. CDR3 coding DNA: TGTGCCAGCAGCGTATCTGCAGGGATGAACACTGAAGCTTTCTTT.

The genes are TRBV12-3 or TRBV12-4 and TRBJ1-5; D call uncertain. This CDR3 region has 13 residues. Trimming removed 4 bases at V and 3 bases at J, with 7 bases between. CDR3 in DNA: TGTGCCAGCAGTTATATCCTCAATCAGCCCCAGCATTTT. This encodes CASSYILNQPQHF.